The 15 T cell receptor beta chains below all came from one sample that was sequenced in a study of shared clonotypes between healthy human individuals. Some clones are missing from TCRdb's copy, which holds only in-frame ones; the method was immunoSEQ multiplex PCR. The table lists about a million clones, 70% to 85% of them singletons, with roughly 0.9% in the top ten. The material sequenced was memory CD4+ T cells from PBMCs. Subset here: CD45RA-negative fraction. The receptors stem from a young man in good health. Some clones in this sample may be carry-over from other donors' samples.

V is TRBV5-1 and J is TRBJ2-1; 7 nucleotides line up with TRBD1. This CDR3 region has 16 residues. The germline CDR1 and CDR2 sequences are SGHRS and YFSETQ. J was trimmed by 2 bases and V by 2 bases; bases with no gene match: 7. The CDR3 region is CASSFPRDRTYNEQFF. In nucleotides, the CDR3 is TGCGCCAGCAGCTTCCCCCGGGACAGAACCTACAATGAGCAGTTCTTC.

Concerning this clone itself: Additional DNA sequences in this sample encode the identical CDR3. The rearrangement links TRBV5-1 to TRBJ2-2, with D possibly matching TRBD2 (5 bases). The CDR3 consists of 15 residues. Trimming took off 2 bases at V and 2 bases at J, with 10 bases between the two ends. Germline CDR1 is SGHRS and CDR2 is YFSETQ. This chain's CDR3 is CASSFAGPNTGELFF. CDR3 DNA: TGCGCCAGCAGCTTTGCGGGCCCAAACACCGGGGAGCTGTTTTTT. Together with reference TRBV5-1 and TRBJ2-2, the CDR3 gives the full variable domain: KAGVTQTPRYLIKTRGQQVTLSCSPISGHRSVSWYQQTPGQGLQFLFEYFSETQRNKGNFPGRFSGRQFSNSRSEMNVSTLELGDSALYLCASSFAGPNTGELFFGEGSRLTVL.

This clone was seen only a few times. CDR3 coding DNA: TGTGCCAGCAGCCAAGGAGATCAGGATGTTCTTGGCTACACCTTC. Protein product: CASSQGDQDVLGYTF. This chain joins TRBV4-2 and TRBJ1-2, with D hard to call. V lost 1 base, J lost 7 bases, and 16 bases lay in between. The CDR3 has 15 residues. Germline-derived CDR1 and CDR2 are LGHNA and YNFKEQ.

In regard to this clone: The same CDR3 is also encoded by other DNA sequences in this sample. This sequence joins TRBV28 and TRBJ2-5; D is ambiguous. Trimming removed 2 bases from V and 4 bases from J, with 8 bases in between. Germline CDR1 reads MDHEN; CDR2 reads SYDVKM. The CDR3 contains 13 residues. The CDR3 DNA sequence: TGTGCCAGCAGTTTAGATGGTCGAGAGACCCAGTACTTC. Translation: CASSLDGRETQYF.

The chain is built from TRBV7-3 and TRBJ1-3, with D tentatively TRBD1 (5 bases). Trimming removed 5 bases at V and 0 bases at J, with 14 bases between. The germline gives CDR1 SGHTA, CDR2 FQGTGA. This CDR3 region has 16 residues. The CDR3, as DNA: TGTGCCAGCAGCCTGCTGGGGCCCCACTCTGGAAACACCATATATTTT. Translation gives CASSLLGPHSGNTIYF. Variable domain in full (rest from reference TRBV7-3 and TRBJ1-3): GAGVSQTPSNKVTEKGKYVELRCDPISGHTALYWYRQSLGQGPEFLIYFQGTGAADDSGLPNDRFFAVRPEGSVSTLKIQRTERGDSAVYLCASSLLGPHSGNTIYFGEGSWLTVV.

J is TRBJ2-7 and V is TRBV6-1; D is undetermined. The CDR3 is 13 amino acids. CDR1 is MNHNS, CDR2 SASEGT, per germline. V was pared by 7 bases and J by 4 bases, with 14 bases between. The DNA for the CDR3 is TGTGCCAGCATCAGGACGAGCCCATACGAGCAGTACTTC. It translates to CASIRTSPYEQYF.

The gene calls are TRBV4-2 and TRBJ2-3; 7 bases map to TRBD1. The V and J ends lost 0 bases and 4 bases, in that order; junction bases with no gene match: 22. This CDR3 spans 21 amino acids. CDR1 and CDR2 from the germline V gene are LGHNA and YNFKEQ. The CDR3 region has the DNA TGTGCCAGCAGCCAAGATCGGCCCGATACCAACAGGGGTACCTCCGCAGATACGCAGTATTTT. Its protein product is CASSQDRPDTNRGTSADTQYF.

The chain has TRBV12-5 and TRBJ2-5, with 12 bases lining up with TRBD2. Trimming at V came to 1 base and at J to 5 bases, leaving 8 bases not matched to a gene. The CDR3 runs 17 residues. Germline V gene lookup returns CDR1 LGHNT and CDR2 FRNRAP. As DNA, the CDR3 is TGTGCTAGTGGTTTGGGGGCTAGCGGGAGGGCCCGGGAGACCCAGTACTTC. Its protein product is CASGLGASGRARETQYF.

The chain has TRBV9 and TRBJ2-1; D is ambiguous. Germline V gene sequence: CDR1 SGDLS, CDR2 YYNGEE. V was cut by 0 bases and J by 2 bases, with 12 bases left in between. The CDR3 is made up of 16 amino acids. The CDR3 reads CASSVDGRRAYNEQFF. Here the CDR3 DNA reads TGTGCCAGCAGCGTAGACGGGCGACGGGCCTACAATGAGCAGTTCTTC. The full variable domain, with the rest looked up from reference TRBV9 and TRBJ2-1, is DSGVTQTPKHLITATGQRVTLRCSPRSGDLSVYWYQQSLDQGLQFLIQYYNGEERAKGNILERFSAQQFPDLHSELNLSSLELGDSALYFCASSVDGRRAYNEQFFGPGTRLTVL.

The V call is TRBV6-1, the J call TRBJ2-3, with 7 positions matching TRBD1. After removal of 6 bases from V and 2 bases from J, the junction contained 8 bases not matched to a gene. The CDR3 covers 15 residues. Germline V gene data show CDR1 as MNHNS and CDR2 as SASEGT. CDR3 in amino acids: CASSADRRSTDTQYF. As DNA, the CDR3 is TGTGCCAGCAGCGCGGACAGGCGTTCCACAGATACGCAGTATTTT.

The chain couples TRBV6-5 to TRBJ1-1; D not certain. CDR1 is MNHEY and CDR2 is SVGAGI in the germline V gene. V lost 2 bases to trimming and J lost 1 base, with 5 bases between them. The CDR3 loop spans 13 amino acids. In DNA form, the CDR3 reads TGTGCCAGCAGTTACATAAAGAACACTGAAGCTTTCTTT. Protein: CASSYIKNTEAFF.

The chain joins TRBV13 to TRBJ2-1, with 10 bases fitting TRBD2. Unmatched junction bases numbered 14, after V lost 6 bases and J lost 9 bases. This CDR3 contains 16 residues. CDR1 and CDR2 (germline): PRHDT, FYEKMQ (reference sequence). The CDR3 bases are TGTGCCAGCAGACTTGTAATCAGCGGGAGGGCTGGTGAGCAGTTCTTC. Amino acid sequence: CASRLVISGRAGEQFF. Drawing the rest from reference TRBV13 and TRBJ2-1, the complete variable domain is AAGVIQSPRHLIKEKRETATLKCYPIPRHDTVYWYQQGPGQDPQFLISFYEKMQSDKGSIPDRFSAQQFSDYHSELNMSSLELGDSALYFCASRLVISGRAGEQFFGPGTRLTVL.

This chain links TRBV5-1 with TRBJ2-1; TRBD2 matches 10 bases. Germline CDR1 is SGHRS and CDR2 is YFSETQ. Trimming removed 0 bases from V and 7 bases from J; junction bases left unmatched: 4. CDR3 length: 15 amino acids. The chain's CDR3 is CASSLATSGMNEQFF. The CDR3 coding sequence is TGCGCCAGCAGCTTGGCTACTAGCGGGATGAATGAGCAGTTCTTC.

The chain combines TRBV18 with TRBJ2-5, with a possible D match to TRBD1 (6 bases). Germline-derived CDR1 and CDR2 are KGHSH and LQKENI. This CDR3 has 16 amino acids. V gave up 3 bases and J gave up 4 bases, with 18 bases separating them. The CDR3 sequence is CASSPVLTGRGETQYF. The CDR3 coding sequence is TGTGCCAGCTCACCCGTCTTGACAGGTCGGGGAGAGACCCAGTACTTC.

This sequence joins TRBV7-2 and TRBJ2-5; TRBD2 agrees at 7 bases. J lost 1 base, V lost 1 base, and 3 bases had no gene match. CDR3 length: 15 residues. Looked up from germline, CDR1 is SGHTA and CDR2 is FQGNSA. The CDR3 loop reads CASSLVLAPQETQYF. The DNA of the CDR3 is TGTGCCAGCAGCTTAGTACTAGCGCCCCAAGAGACCCAGTACTTC. Using reference TRBV7-2 and TRBJ2-5 for the parts outside the CDR3, the full variable domain is GAGVSQSPSNKVTEKGKDVELRCDPISGHTALYWYRQSLGQGLEFLIYFQGNSAPDKSGLPSDRFSAERTGGSVSTLTIQRTQQEDSAVYLCASSLVLAPQETQYFGPGTRLLVL.